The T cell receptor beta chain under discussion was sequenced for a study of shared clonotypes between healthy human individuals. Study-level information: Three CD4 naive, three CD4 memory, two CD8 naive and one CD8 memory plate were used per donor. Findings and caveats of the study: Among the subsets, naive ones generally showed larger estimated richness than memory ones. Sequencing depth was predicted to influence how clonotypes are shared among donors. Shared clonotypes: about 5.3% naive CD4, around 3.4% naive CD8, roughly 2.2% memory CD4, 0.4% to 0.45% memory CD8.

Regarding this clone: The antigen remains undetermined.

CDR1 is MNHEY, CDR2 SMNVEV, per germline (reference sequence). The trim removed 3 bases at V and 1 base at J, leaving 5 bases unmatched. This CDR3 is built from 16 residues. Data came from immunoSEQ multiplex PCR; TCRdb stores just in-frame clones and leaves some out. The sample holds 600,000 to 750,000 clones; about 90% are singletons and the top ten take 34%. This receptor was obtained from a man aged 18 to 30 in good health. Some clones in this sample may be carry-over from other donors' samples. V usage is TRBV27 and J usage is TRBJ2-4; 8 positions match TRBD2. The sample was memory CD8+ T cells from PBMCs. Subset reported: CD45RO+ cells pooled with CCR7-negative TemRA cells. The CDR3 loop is CASSLGRGAAKNIQYF. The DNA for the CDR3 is TGTGCCAGCAGTTTGGGGCGGGGGGCGGCCAAAAACATTCAGTACTTC.